One sample yielded the 22 T cell receptor beta chains listed below, sequenced in a study of T-cell memory formation after mild COVID-19 (dated by TCRdb to the early 2020s). Library creation used 5' RACE. This sample was sequenced with an Illumina NovaSeq 6000. TCRdb ran its own pipeline on the public reads, namely fastp trimming at Q25 and MiXCR clone calling, and kept in-frame beta chains. All rows with the same CDR3 protein become a single entry with the most common DNA and genes. Counted in this sample were fewer than 700,000 distinct CDR3 sequences; about a sixth of them appeared once. 12% of the sample comes from the top ten. Sequenced: PBMCs or a T cell subset sorted from them (not recorded which). All receptors come from an adult woman who had mild COVID-19 (a few samples of this study predate the infection). The sample titles of this study are shuffled in the database, so cell type and time point are left out; the donor was told from shared clones.

This clonotype has just a few counts. The chain uses TRBV5-1 and TRBJ1-1; tentatively, D is TRBD1 (6 bases). Germline loops: CDR1 SGHRS, CDR2 YFSETQ. The CDR3 runs 14 residues. The ends were cut back, 5 bases at V and 0 bases at J, with 11 bases in the middle. CDR3 nucleotide sequence: TGCGCCAGCAGGGGAGGGACAATGAACACTGAAGCTTTCTTT. It encodes CASRGGTMNTEAFF.

This clonotype was observed a few times. This sequence joins TRBV20-1 and TRBJ2-1; no firm D call. CDR1 is DFQATT, CDR2 SNEGSKA, per germline (reference sequence). The length of the CDR3 is 10 residues. V lost 1 base and J 7 bases, leaving 2 bases between the germline ends. CDR3 sequence reads: CSARVNEQFF. The CDR3 DNA reads TGCAGTGCTAGAGTGAATGAGCAGTTCTTC.

The J gene is TRBJ2-1, the V gene TRBV6-2 or TRBV6-3; 10 bases are a match to TRBD2. J lost 5 bases, V lost 7 bases, and 11 bases had no gene match. The germline V gene encodes CDR1 MNHEY and CDR2 SVGEGT. The CDR3 is made up of 16 amino acids. For the CDR3, the DNA is TGTGCCAGCACCGATCTAGCGGGAGCCTCAGACAATGAGCAGTTCTTC. It translates to CASTDLAGASDNEQFF.

This clonotype was counted between two and nine times. The chain joins TRBV12-3 or TRBV12-4 to TRBJ1-1, with TRBD1 identical over 7 bases. The CDR3 sequence is 14 residues long. Trimming removed 7 bases from V and 1 base from J; junction bases left unmatched: 6. DNA for the CDR3: TGTGCCAGCACCCTATACAGGGGGAACACTGAAGCTTTCTTT. This gives the protein CASTLYRGNTEAFF.

Many counts were recorded for this clonotype. This chain uses TRBV7-9 with TRBJ2-1; D gene uncertain. The CDR3 is 15 residues long. CDR1 SEHNR and CDR2 FQNEAQ come from the germline V gene (reference sequence). Trimming removed 5 bases at V and 5 bases at J, with 16 bases between. This CDR3 reads CASSAPPETNNEQFF. CDR3 coding DNA: TGTGCCAGCAGCGCTCCCCCGGAAACTAACAATGAGCAGTTCTTC.

This clonotype was counted ten times or more. V gene TRBV9 combines with J gene TRBJ2-3, with a possible D match to TRBD1 (6 bases). Germline lookup yields CDR1 SGDLS and CDR2 YYNGEE. V lost 4 bases and J lost 0, with 15 bases in between. The CDR3 spans 16 residues. CDR3 residues: CASSPRQASSTDTQYF. CDR3 DNA sequence: TGTGCCAGCAGCCCTCGACAGGCCTCTAGCACAGATACGCAGTATTTT.

This chain links TRBV7-8 with TRBJ1-1; 7 bases match TRBD1. This CDR3 is built from 15 residues. Looked up from germline, CDR1 is SGHVS and CDR2 is FQNEAQ. Unmatched junction bases numbered 7, after V lost 1 base and J lost 5 bases. In DNA, the CDR3 is TGTGCCAGCAGCTTAGTAGACAGGGTTAAAACTGAAGCTTTCTTT. Its translation: CASSLVDRVKTEAFF.

This clonotype appeared a few times. The chain has TRBV24-1 and TRBJ2-5; D tentatively reads TRBD1 or TRBD2 (5 bases each). Trimming removed 4 bases from V and 6 bases from J, with 20 bases in between. The CDR3 consists of 16 residues. Germline V gene lookup returns CDR1 KGHDR and CDR2 SFDVKD. The CDR3 loop is CATSDPTSGTEKTQYF. The CDR3 DNA sequence: TGTGCCACCAGTGACCCCACTTCCGGGACGGAGAAGACCCAGTACTTC.

The chain has TRBV19 and TRBJ1-1, with D uncertain. The V gene's germline CDR1 is LNHDA and CDR2 SQIVND (reference sequence). Trimming took off 6 bases at V and 0 bases at J, with 8 bases between the two ends. The CDR3 runs 13 residues. The CDR3 DNA reads as TGTGCCAGTAGAATCGGGATGAACACTGAAGCTTTCTTT. Protein: CASRIGMNTEAFF. The full variable domain, rest sourced from reference TRBV19 and TRBJ1-1, is DGGITQSPKYLFRKEGQNVTLSCEQNLNHDAMYWYRQDPGQGLRLIYYSQIVNDFQKGDIAEGYSVSREKKESFPLTVTSAQKNPTAFYLCASRIGMNTEAFFGQGTRLTVV.

This clonotype was counted between two and nine times. The CDR3 here is CASSGTGLNQPQHF. The CDR3 nucleotides read TGTGCCAGTAGTGGGACAGGGTTAAATCAGCCCCAGCATTTT. The chain has TRBV19 and TRBJ1-5; 9 bases are a match to TRBD1. The CDR3 consists of 14 residues. CDR1 is LNHDA, CDR2 SQIVND, per germline (reference sequence). The trim removed 5 bases at V and 4 bases at J, leaving 3 bases unmatched. The complete variable domain, with remaining parts taken from reference TRBV19 and TRBJ1-5, reads DGGITQSPKYLFRKEGQNVTLSCEQNLNHDAMYWYRQDPGQGLRLIYYSQIVNDFQKGDIAEGYSVSREKKESFPLTVTSAQKNPTAFYLCASSGTGLNQPQHFGDGTRLSIL.

The chain has TRBV27 and TRBJ1-2; D remains unclear. V was cut by 4 bases and J by 0 bases, with 9 bases left in between. The germline gives CDR1 MNHEY, CDR2 SMNVEV (reference sequence). This CDR3 has 14 amino acids. The CDR3 sequence: CASSSTGTNYGYTF. CDR3 DNA: TGTGCCAGCAGTTCTACCGGGACTAACTATGGCTACACCTTC.

In its sample, this clonotype was seen once. The chain couples TRBV7-2 to TRBJ1-1; a weak D match, TRBD1 (5 bases). CDR3 size: 15 residues. The V gene lost 0 bases and the J gene lost 5 bases, with 13 bases spanning the gap. Germline values: CDR1 SGHTA, CDR2 FQGNSA. The CDR3 is CASSLAGTETTEAFF. CDR3 in DNA: TGTGCCAGCAGCTTAGCGGGGACGGAGACGACTGAAGCTTTCTTT.

This chain joins TRBV27 and TRBJ1-2, with a tentative D call TRBD1 (5 bases). The V end was cut by 5 bases, the J end by 4 bases, with 14 bases between. Germline V gives CDR1 MNHEY, CDR2 SMNVEV (reference sequence). The CDR3 extends over 14 amino acids. CDR3: CASSARVRAYGYTF. CDR3 nucleotides: TGTGCCAGCAGTGCCAGGGTGAGGGCCTATGGCTACACCTTC.

This clonotype was counted between two and nine times. The rearrangement joins TRBV6-6 to TRBJ2-5; D is uncertain. The V gene's germline CDR1 is MNHNY and CDR2 SVGAGI (reference sequence). V lost 7 bases, J lost 2 bases, and 14 bases lay in between. This CDR3 contains 14 residues. The CDR3 DNA reads as TGTGCCAGCATCCCAGCTGTGGGGCAAGAGACCCAGTACTTC. It translates to CASIPAVGQETQYF.

The J gene is TRBJ1-2, the V gene TRBV5-1; the D is unclear. The CDR3 is made up of 15 amino acids. CDR1 is SGHRS and CDR2 is YFSETQ in the germline V gene. With 4 bases removed from V and 0 bases from J, the gap between germline ends came to 13 bases. CDR3 sequence reads: CASSPLPGTNYGYTF. CDR3 sequence (DNA): TGCGCCAGCAGCCCATTGCCGGGTACTAACTATGGCTACACCTTC.

This clonotype was detected many times. J is TRBJ2-1 and V is TRBV4-1; TRBD2 matches 16 bases. Per the germline V gene, CDR1 is MGHRA and CDR2 is YSYEKL. Trimming cost V 2 bases and J 9 bases; bases outside gene matches: 13. The CDR3 sequence is 19 residues long. The DNA for the CDR3 is TGCGCCAGCAGCCAAACCGGGACTAGCGGGGGGGCCGGGACCGGTGAGCAGTTCTTC. It yields the protein CASSQTGTSGGAGTGEQFF.

This clonotype was counted ten times or more. The V call is TRBV10-3, the J call TRBJ2-5; weak D call: TRBD2 (7 bases). Germline V gives CDR1 ENHRY, CDR2 SYGVKD. Deletions cut 4 bases from V and 5 bases from J, with 17 bases between. There are 15 residues in the CDR3. The CDR3 region is CAISGLEGGLETQYF. Written as DNA, the CDR3 is TGTGCCATCAGTGGACTTGAGGGGGGGCTGGAGACCCAGTACTTC.

This clonotype has ten or more counts. The rearrangement links TRBV7-2 to TRBJ2-3; no firm D call. With 5 bases removed from V and 2 bases from J, the gap between germline ends came to 8 bases. The CDR3 has 13 residues. Per the germline V gene, CDR1 is SGHTA and CDR2 is FQGNSA. The CDR3, as DNA: TGTGCCAGCAGCCCCTGGTCCACAGATACGCAGTATTTT. Amino acids: CASSPWSTDTQYF.

This clonotype was picked up a small number of times. The CDR3 region is CSVVRGVHEQFF. CDR3 DNA sequence: TGCAGCGTTGTGAGGGGGGTGCATGAGCAGTTCTTC. The rearrangement links TRBV29-1 to TRBJ2-1; D tentatively fits TRBD1 or TRBD2 (6 bases each). The V end lost 4 bases, the J end lost 8 bases, and 12 bases lay between the germline ends. The germline V gene has CDR1 SQVTM and CDR2 ANQGSEA. The CDR3 has 12 amino acids.

The rearrangement joins TRBV12-3 or TRBV12-4 to TRBJ1-2, with TRBD1 as a possible D gene (5 bases). This CDR3 contains 15 residues. V lost 8 bases and J lost 4, with 20 bases in between. CDR3 sequence (DNA): TGTGCCAGCGCCCTAACAGGTCGGTCGGGCTATGGCTACACCTTC. It specifies CASALTGRSGYGYTF.

This chain connects TRBV20-1 to TRBJ2-7; D is ambiguous. Germline-derived CDR1 and CDR2 are DFQATT and SNEGSKA (reference sequence). Between the trimmed V and J ends, which lost 6 bases and 5 bases, there was a span of 11 bases. The CDR3 loop spans 11 amino acids. The CDR3 reads CSALAVHEQYF. Here the CDR3 DNA reads TGCAGTGCCCTGGCGGTCCACGAGCAGTACTTC.

Only a few counts were recorded for this clonotype. The V gene is TRBV24-1, the J gene TRBJ2-1; D uncertain. The germline CDR1 and CDR2 sequences are KGHDR and SFDVKD. V lost 0 bases and J 6 bases, leaving 5 bases between the germline ends. The CDR3 is 13 residues long. CDR3: CATSDLLVNEQFF. The CDR3 bases are TGTGCCACCAGTGATTTGCTCGTCAATGAGCAGTTCTTC.